These 31 T cell receptor beta chains originate from one sample sequenced in a study of STAT3 mutations in large granular lymphocyte leukemia. Which antigens these TCRs recognize remains unknown. Study observations and caveats: Every T-cell large granular lymphocyte leukemia patient had at least one immunodominant TCR beta clonotype.

The repertoire was sequenced with immunoSEQ multiplex PCR; TCRdb's copy has only in-frame clones and lacks some. The table lists about 9,400 clones, less than 90% of them singletons. The sequenced material came from peripheral blood mononuclear cells. The receptors here all came from a man aged 80 or over with T-cell large granular lymphocyte leukemia. Some clones in this sample may be carry-over from other donors' samples.

The chain is built from TRBV27 and TRBJ2-3; 11 nucleotides match TRBD2. V was pared by 6 bases and J by 2 bases, with 7 bases of the junction left unmatched. CDR3 size: 16 residues. The germline V gene has CDR1 MNHEY and CDR2 SMNVEV (reference sequence). The CDR3 DNA reads TGTGCCAGCAGAGCACTAGCGGGGGACCTCACAGATACGCAGTATTTT. Translated: CASRALAGDLTDTQYF.

This chain connects TRBV30 to TRBJ1-2; D gene ambiguous. Deletions cut 1 base from V and 8 bases from J, with 17 bases between. The CDR3 sequence is 14 residues long. Germline lookup yields CDR1 GTSNPN and CDR2 SVGIG (reference sequence). CDR3 residues: CAWSALRATEGYTF. The CDR3 nucleotides read TGTGCCTGGAGTGCCCTCCGGGCCACGGAAGGCTACACCTTC.

This rearrangement joins TRBV7-8 to TRBJ1-3; D ambiguous. Trimming removed 1 base from V and 4 bases from J, with 8 bases in between. Per germline, CDR1 SGHVS and CDR2 FQNEAQ. The CDR3 is 14 residues long. The CDR3 sequence: CASSLGTAGNTIYF. CDR3 nucleotide sequence: TGTGCCAGCAGCTTAGGAACAGCGGGAAACACCATATATTTT.

V usage is TRBV5-1 and J usage is TRBJ1-1; tentative D call: TRBD1 (5 bases). CDR3 length: 12 residues. V gave up 4 bases and J gave up 7 bases, with 11 bases separating them. Germline CDR1 is SGHRS and CDR2 is YFSETQ. CDR3 sequence (DNA): TGCGCCAGCAGCCCTCAGGGATTTGAAGCTTTCTTT. Translated: CASSPQGFEAFF.

This clone is categorized as medium-sized. The rearrangement joins TRBV27 to TRBJ1-2; 8 bases are a match to TRBD1. The CDR3 is made up of 13 amino acids. The germline CDR1 and CDR2 sequences are MNHEY and SMNVEV (reference sequence). The V segment lost 6 bases and the J segment 7 bases; nucleotides outside the gene matches: 7. Here the CDR3 reads CASRYRGRGGYTF. DNA of the CDR3: TGTGCCAGCAGATACAGGGGGAGGGGTGGCTACACCTTC.

The V call is TRBV10-3, the J call TRBJ1-5; 7 nucleotides agree with TRBD1. V lost 2 bases, J lost 7 bases, and 8 bases stayed unmatched. The germline gives CDR1 ENHRY, CDR2 SYGVKD. This CDR3 has 15 amino acids. The CDR3 loop reads CAISEGRQGPQPQHF. The CDR3 nucleotides are TGTGCCATCAGTGAGGGGAGACAGGGCCCACAGCCCCAGCATTTT.

This CDR3 is CSVELGLEETQYF. In nucleotides, the CDR3 is TGCAGCGTTGAACTGGGGCTAGAAGAGACCCAGTACTTC. The J gene is TRBJ2-5, the V gene TRBV29-1; the D gene is possibly TRBD1 (5 bases). Between the trimmed V and J ends, which lost 2 bases and 3 bases, there was a span of 10 bases. This CDR3 region has 13 residues. In germline, CDR1 is SQVTM, CDR2 ANQGSEA.

V and J are TRBV15 and TRBJ1-5; TRBD1 agrees at 7 bases. CDR1 LNHNV and CDR2 YYDKDF come from the germline V gene (reference sequence). V lost 1 base to trimming and J lost 5 bases; unmatched junction nucleotides: 5. CDR3 size: 15 residues. Written as DNA, the CDR3 is TGTGCCACCAGCAGAGTTGGAGACAGGGATCAGCCCCAGCATTTT. It codes for CATSRVGDRDQPQHF.

V usage is TRBV18 and J usage is TRBJ2-7, with D perhaps being TRBD1 or TRBD2 (5 bases each). Germline CDR1 and CDR2: KGHSH and LQKENI. Trimming stripped 2 bases from V and 0 bases from J, with 11 bases between. This CDR3 is built from 15 residues. The CDR3 loop reads CASSPGGGASYEQYF. CDR3 bases: TGTGCCAGCTCACCAGGTGGGGGAGCCTCCTACGAGCAGTACTTC. The complete variable domain, with remaining parts taken from reference TRBV18 and TRBJ2-7, reads NAGVMQNPRHLVRRRGQEARLRCSPMKGHSHVYWYRQLPEEGLKFMVYLQKENIIDESGMPKERFSAEFPKEGPSILRIQQVVRGDSAAYFCASSPGGGASYEQYFGPGTRLTVT.

This clone has just one count. This chain links TRBV11-2 with TRBJ1-6; 8 nucleotides agree with TRBD1. After removal of 1 base from V and 10 bases from J, the junction contained 9 bases not matched to a gene. Germline V gene sequence: CDR1 SGHAT, CDR2 FQNNGV. The CDR3 is 16 residues long. The CDR3 DNA reads TGTGCCAGCAGCTTAGTTTTTGGACAGGGCAAATCACCCCTCCACTTT. Translation: CASSLVFGQGKSPLHF. Using reference TRBV11-2 and TRBJ1-6 for the parts outside the CDR3, the full variable domain is EAGVAQSPRYKIIEKRQSVAFWCNPISGHATLYWYQQILGQGPKLLIQFQNNGVVDDSQLPKDRFSAERLKGVDSTLKIQPAKLEDSAVYLCASSLVFGQGKSPLHFGNGTRLTVT.

The chain recombines TRBV30 with TRBJ2-5, with TRBD1 matching over 10 bases. This CDR3 region has 12 residues. With V trimmed by 7 bases and J by 5 bases, 4 bases remained unmatched. Germline loops: CDR1 GTSNPN, CDR2 SVGIG (reference sequence). CDR3: CAYRGQGETQYF. Written as DNA, the CDR3 is TGTGCCTACCGGGGACAGGGGGAGACCCAGTACTTC.

The chain carries TRBV6-1 and TRBJ2-2; 12 bases agree with TRBD2. The CDR3 covers 17 residues. Germline CDR1 is MNHNS and CDR2 is SASEGT. V shed 4 bases and J 0 bases; nucleotides not matched to a gene: 3. The CDR3 coding sequence is TGTGCCAGCAGTGGCCTAGCGGGGGGGCCGAACACCGGGGAGCTGTTTTTT. Its protein is CASSGLAGGPNTGELFF.

The gene calls are TRBV7-9 and TRBJ1-2, with 8 positions matching TRBD1. Germline trimming cut 7 bases from V and 3 bases from J; bases unmatched to any gene: 7. Germline loops: CDR1 SEHNR, CDR2 FQNEAQ (reference sequence). The CDR3 extends over 14 amino acids. CDR3 residues: CASTGQGGDYGYTF. The CDR3 region has the DNA TGTGCCAGCACCGGACAGGGAGGAGACTATGGCTACACCTTC.

The chain is built from TRBV30 and TRBJ2-7; D unclear. Trimming left V 2 bases short and J 3 bases short, with 8 bases between. The CDR3 consists of 12 residues. Germline assignment: CDR1 GTSNPN and CDR2 SVGIG (reference sequence). The CDR3 bases are TGTGCCTGGAGTCGAAACAACTACGAGCAGTACTTC. This sequence encodes CAWSRNNYEQYF. The entire variable domain, with the rest obtained from reference TRBV30 and TRBJ2-7, is as follows: SQTIHQWPATLVQPVGSPLSLECTVEGTSNPNLYWYRQAAGRGLQLLFYSVGIGQISSEVPQNLSASRPQDRQFILSSKKLLLSDSGFYLCAWSRNNYEQYFGPGTRLTVT.

This chain connects TRBV4-3 to TRBJ2-2; 7 bases map to TRBD2. Germline V gives CDR1 LGHNA, CDR2 YSLEER. The CDR3 spans 15 residues. J gave up 6 bases and V 8 bases, and 12 bases lay outside the gene matches. The CDR3 DNA follows: TGCGCCAGCGGCCTTGCCGCGGGGGAACCCGGGGAGCTGTTTTTT. Translated: CASGLAAGEPGELFF.

The J gene is TRBJ1-5, the V gene TRBV7-9, with a weak D call TRBD1 (5 bases). From germline, CDR1 is SEHNR and CDR2 FQNEAQ (reference sequence). The CDR3 has 14 amino acids. V was trimmed by 5 bases and J by 5 bases, leaving 13 bases between them. This CDR3 reads CASSQGRLDQPQHF. The DNA of the CDR3 is TGTGCCAGCAGCCAGGGCAGGCTCGATCAGCCCCAGCATTTT.

This clone was counted a few times. The chain uses TRBV6-5 and TRBJ1-6; D gene unclear. V was trimmed by 6 bases and J by 8 bases, leaving 14 bases between them. This CDR3 spans 14 amino acids. Per germline, CDR1 MNHEY and CDR2 SVGAGI. The CDR3 loop reads CASRPRSGDSPLHF. The CDR3 DNA is TGTGCCAGCAGGCCTAGATCGGGAGATTCACCCCTCCACTTT.

The chain recombines TRBV5-4 with TRBJ1-6; possibly TRBD1 for D (5 bases). The ends were cut back, 3 bases at V and 15 bases at J, with 22 bases in the middle. This CDR3 spans 15 amino acids. Germline V gives CDR1 SGHNT, CDR2 YYREEE (reference sequence). CDR3 protein: CASSSGPGAGSDLHF. Here the CDR3 DNA reads TGTGCCAGCAGCTCGGGTCCCGGGGCAGGTTCAGACCTCCACTTT.

The CDR3 region has the DNA TGTGCCAGCACGGGGGTAGGGGGGCGTGAAAAACTGTTTTTT. It is translated as CASTGVGGREKLFF. The V gene is TRBV25-1, the J gene TRBJ1-4, with D possibly TRBD1 on 6 matching bases. V was cut by 7 bases and J by 7 bases, with 16 bases left in between. Germline lookup yields CDR1 MGHDK and CDR2 SYGVNS. This CDR3 has 14 amino acids.

The sample holds a few counts of this clone. The V and J genes are TRBV7-9 and TRBJ2-2; a possible D gene is TRBD1 (6 bases). The germline CDR1 and CDR2 sequences are SEHNR and FQNEAQ (reference sequence). The CDR3 loop spans 14 amino acids. V lost 6 bases and J lost 3, with 11 bases in between. CDR3 sequence: CASSSQGYTGELFF. CDR3 in DNA: TGTGCCAGCAGTTCACAGGGCTACACCGGGGAGCTGTTTTTT.

The chain has TRBV29-1 and TRBJ2-7, with 10 bases fitting TRBD2. CDR3 length equals 13 residues. J gave up 2 bases and V 6 bases, and 4 bases lay outside the gene matches. CDR1 SQVTM and CDR2 ANQGSEA come from the germline V gene. The CDR3 DNA sequence: TGCAGCGTGCGAGCGGGGGGGCCCTACGAGCAGTACTTC. It is translated as CSVRAGGPYEQYF.

The V call is TRBV9, the J call TRBJ1-5; unclear D gene. CDR3 length equals 12 residues. CDR1 is SGDLS and CDR2 is YYNGEE in the germline V gene. V was clipped by 0 bases and J by 5 bases, with 3 bases between them. CDR3 sequence: CASSVGYQPQHF. CDR3 bases: TGTGCCAGCAGCGTAGGTTATCAGCCCCAGCATTTT.

The rearrangement joins TRBV7-9 to TRBJ1-3; D gene ambiguous. From germline, CDR1 is SEHNR and CDR2 FQNEAQ (reference sequence). The ends were cut back, 4 bases at V and 3 bases at J, with 10 bases in the middle. The CDR3 is 14 amino acids. CDR3 sequence reads: CASSSRTVGNTIYF. CDR3 coding DNA: TGTGCCAGCAGCTCCCGAACGGTTGGAAACACCATATATTTT.

The chain combines TRBV6-5 with TRBJ2-7, with TRBD2 matching over 7 bases. With V trimmed by 6 bases and J by 0 bases, 8 bases remained unmatched. CDR3 length equals 15 residues. Germline V CDR1 and CDR2: MNHEY, SVGAGI. The CDR3 nucleotides read TGTGCCAGCAGCCCCCTAGCGGTTGGCTCCTACGAGCAGTACTTC. Encoded protein: CASSPLAVGSYEQYF.

The chain couples TRBV7-9 to TRBJ1-2, with TRBD1 as a possible D gene (5 bases). The germline CDR1 and CDR2 sequences are SEHNR and FQNEAQ (reference sequence). The CDR3 extends over 13 amino acids. Trimming shortened V by 5 bases and J by 5 bases, and 12 bases separated the two germline ends. The CDR3 loop is CASSPAGPYGYTF. The CDR3 DNA reads TGTGCCAGCAGCCCGGCAGGGCCGTATGGCTACACCTTC.

This sequence joins TRBV7-9 and TRBJ2-1; 13 bases are shared with TRBD2. Germline-derived CDR1 and CDR2 are SEHNR and FQNEAQ (reference sequence). There are 16 residues in the CDR3. V lost 4 bases to trimming and J lost 9 bases; unmatched junction nucleotides: 9. The CDR3 protein is CASSSVGLAGSGEQFF. In DNA form, the CDR3 reads TGTGCCAGCAGCTCGGTGGGACTAGCGGGGTCGGGTGAGCAGTTCTTC.

The rearrangement uses TRBV7-8 and TRBJ1-1, with 8 bases matching TRBD1. V dropped 3 bases and J dropped 3; count of bases not matched to a gene: 9. Germline lookup yields CDR1 SGHVS and CDR2 FQNEAQ. The CDR3 totals 16 residues. The CDR3: CASSFSTRGPDTEAFF. In DNA, the CDR3 is TGTGCCAGCAGCTTCTCCACCAGGGGGCCGGACACTGAAGCTTTCTTT.

The CDR3 spells CASSPTTGRDEKLFF. CDR3 nucleotide sequence: TGTGCCAGCAGCCCCACGACAGGAAGGGATGAAAAACTGTTTTTT. The gene calls are TRBV28 and TRBJ1-4, with D maybe TRBD1 (6 bases). The CDR3 is 15 residues long. V was clipped by 6 bases and J by 6 bases, with 17 bases between them. Germline CDR1 MDHEN, CDR2 SYDVKM. Combining the CDR3 with reference TRBV28 and TRBJ1-4 gives the whole variable domain DVKVTQSSRYLVKRTGEKVFLECVQDMDHENMFWYRQDPGLGLRLIYFSYDVKMKEKGDIPEGYSVSREKKERFSLILESASTNQTSMYLCASSPTTGRDEKLFFGSGTQLSVL.

The chain recombines TRBV4-1 with TRBJ2-5, with 12 bases lining up with TRBD2. The CDR3 length is 19 residues. CDR1 and CDR2 (germline): MGHRA, YSYEKL. The J segment lost 5 bases and the V segment lost 0 bases, leaving 13 bases of the junction unmatched. CDR3 bases: TGCGCCAGCAGCCAAGATGGCACTAGCGGGGGGCCATCTGTGGAGACCCAGTACTTC. This gives the protein CASSQDGTSGGPSVETQYF.

The chain employs TRBV5-1 and TRBJ2-3; D is unclear. The V gene lost 0 bases and the J gene lost 1 base, with 6 bases spanning the gap. This CDR3 spans 14 amino acids. CDR1 and CDR2 from the germline V gene are SGHRS and YFSETQ. CDR3 nucleotide sequence: TGCGCCAGCAGCTTGGATGACGGCACAGATACGCAGTATTTT. Its translation: CASSLDDGTDTQYF.

This chain joins TRBV11-3 and TRBJ2-1; D possibly corresponds to TRBD1 (6 bases). The CDR3 extends over 13 amino acids. From germline, CDR1 is SGHNT and CDR2 YENEEA. V lost 3 bases and J lost 4, with 7 bases in between. The CDR3 loop is CASSLDSYNEQFF. The CDR3 DNA reads TGTGCCAGCAGCTTGGACAGTTACAATGAGCAGTTCTTC.